This TCR beta chain was sequenced for a study of control samples from healthy donors and cancer patients. TCRdb's copy holds only in-frame clones and misses some; the assay was immunoSEQ multiplex PCR. The data contain some 49,000 clones, 80% to 90% of them singletons. The CDR3 consists of 13 residues. CDR1 and CDR2 (germline): SGHAT, FQNNGV. Germline trimming cut 5 bases from V and 4 bases from J; bases unmatched to any gene: 1. This sequence originates from a woman between 50 and 59 years old with lung cancer. The chain couples TRBV11-2 to TRBJ2-1; 8 bases line up with TRBD1. Sequencing was done on a sample of PBMCs. In nucleotides, the CDR3 is TGTGCCAGCAGCAGGGACAGGTACAATGAGCAGTTCTTC. It is translated as CASSRDRYNEQFF.